This TCR beta chain derives from a study of low-dose radiotherapy and immunotherapy resistance in tumors. The germline gives CDR1 SGHVS, CDR2 FQNEAQ. Between the trimmed V and J ends, which lost 2 bases and 2 bases, there was a span of 9 bases. The length of the CDR3 is 15 residues. Time point denoted: after trial treatment. Treatment denoted: LDRT plus nivolumab, ipilimumab, low-dose cyclophosphamide and aspirin (RACIN trial). With TRAV- and TRBV-specific primers, first-strand cDNA was made, covering the alpha and beta chains. The PCR that amplified TCRs ran for roughly 20 cycles, relying on a constant-region primer and a V-primer adapter. TCRdb reprocessed the reads with MiXCR, giving one entry per CDR3 protein. The data contain 60,000 or so distinct CDR3 sequences, 20% to 25% of them singletons.

The material sequenced was PBMCs, taken after low-dose radiotherapy plus immunotherapy. This clonotype was sampled from a male donor with prostate cancer. The chain links TRBV7-8 to TRBJ1-4, with D possibly matching TRBD1 (5 bases). CDR3 loop: CASSLREGTNEKLFF. The CDR3 DNA reads TGTGCCAGCAGCTTACGGGAGGGGACTAATGAAAAACTGTTTTTT. The complete variable domain, with remaining parts taken from reference TRBV7-8 and TRBJ1-4, reads GAGVSQSPRYKVAKRGQDVALRCDPISGHVSLFWYQQALGQGPEFLTYFQNEAQLDKSGLPSDRFFAERPEGSVSTLKIQRTQQEDSAVYLCASSLREGTNEKLFFGSGTQLSVL.